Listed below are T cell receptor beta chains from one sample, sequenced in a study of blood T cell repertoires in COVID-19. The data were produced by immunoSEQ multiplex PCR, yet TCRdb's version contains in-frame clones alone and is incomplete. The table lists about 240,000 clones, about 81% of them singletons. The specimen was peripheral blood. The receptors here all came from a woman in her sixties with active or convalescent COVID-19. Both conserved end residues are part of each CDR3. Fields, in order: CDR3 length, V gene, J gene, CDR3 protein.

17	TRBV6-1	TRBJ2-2	CASSVRGTGSFGGELFF
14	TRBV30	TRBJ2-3	CAWSRGQGTDTQYF
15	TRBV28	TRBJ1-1	CASSLGGEGLTEAFF
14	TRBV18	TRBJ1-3	CASSPSRAGNTIYF
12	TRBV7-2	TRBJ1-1	CASSRGNTEAFF
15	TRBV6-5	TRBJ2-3	CASSYSGLGAYTQYF
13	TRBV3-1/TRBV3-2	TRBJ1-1	CASSRGGATEAFF
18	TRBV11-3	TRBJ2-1	CASSLEPGTRGSYNEQFF
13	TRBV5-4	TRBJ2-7	CASSLSSTYEQYF
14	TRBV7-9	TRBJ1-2	CASSRLDRGIGYTF
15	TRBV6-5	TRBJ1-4	CASSLDRSTNEKLFF
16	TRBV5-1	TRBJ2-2	CASSLAPSHDTGELFF
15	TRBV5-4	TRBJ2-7	CASSTLLGAVYEQYF
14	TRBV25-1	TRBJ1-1	CASSEDRVGAEAFF
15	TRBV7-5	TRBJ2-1	CARSLDIPPYNEQFF
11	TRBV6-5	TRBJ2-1	CASSYGGRQFF